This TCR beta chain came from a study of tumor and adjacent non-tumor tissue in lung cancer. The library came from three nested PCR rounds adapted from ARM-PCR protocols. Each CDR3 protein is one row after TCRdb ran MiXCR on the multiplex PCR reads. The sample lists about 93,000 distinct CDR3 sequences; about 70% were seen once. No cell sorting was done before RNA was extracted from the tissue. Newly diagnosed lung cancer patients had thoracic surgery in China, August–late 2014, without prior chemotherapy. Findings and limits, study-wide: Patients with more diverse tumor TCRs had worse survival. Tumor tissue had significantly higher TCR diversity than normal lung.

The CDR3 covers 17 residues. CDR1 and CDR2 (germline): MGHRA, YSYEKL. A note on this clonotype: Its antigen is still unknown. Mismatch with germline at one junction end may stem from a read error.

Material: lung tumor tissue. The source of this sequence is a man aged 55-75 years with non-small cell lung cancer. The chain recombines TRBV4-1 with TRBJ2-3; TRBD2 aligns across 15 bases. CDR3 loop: CANSRLSGTSGRDTQYF. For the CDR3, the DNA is TGCGCCAACAGCCGCCTTTCCGGGACTAGCGGGAGGGATACGCAGTATTTT.